These 20 T cell receptor beta chains were sequenced from one sample in a study of T cells in Graves' hyperthyroidism and ophthalmopathy. Amplified TCR beta CDR3 regions came from RNA transcripts. Initially, a first-round RT-PCR of the TCR CDR3 employed the HTBI primer set. Each CDR3 protein is one row after TCRdb ran MiXCR on the multiplex PCR reads. The sample yields around 350,000 distinct CDR3 sequences, about 15% seen once. The sequenced material came from blood. The source is a woman aged 60 to 75 with Graves' ophthalmopathy.

This clonotype has a count of ten or more. This rearrangement joins TRBV7-9 to TRBJ2-5; D unresolved. Trimming took off 1 base at V and 1 base at J, with 10 bases between the two ends. The CDR3 contains 15 residues. CDR1 and CDR2 from the germline V gene are SEHNR and FQNEAQ (reference sequence). CDR3: CASSLGRRLQETQYF. CDR3 coding DNA: TGTGCCAGCAGCTTAGGTCGGCGGCTCCAAGAGACCCAGTACTTC.

This clonotype was counted at least ten times. The chain uses TRBV11-2 and TRBJ2-1; TRBD2 matches 11 bases. The V segment lost 0 bases and the J segment 12 bases; nucleotides outside the gene matches: 10. Germline V CDR1 and CDR2: SGHAT, FQNNGV. The CDR3 has 16 amino acids. CDR3 loop: CASSLDLGLAGPRQFF. In nucleotides, the CDR3 is TGTGCCAGCAGCTTAGATCTAGGACTAGCGGGCCCTAGGCAGTTCTTC. The whole variable domain, filled in from reference TRBV11-2 and TRBJ2-1, reads EAGVAQSPRYKIIEKRQSVAFWCNPISGHATLYWYQQILGQGPKLLIQFQNNGVVDDSQLPKDRFSAERLKGVDSTLKIQPAKLEDSAVYLCASSLDLGLAGPRQFFGPGTRLTVL.

The table lists this clonotype with a few counts. The CDR3 coding sequence is TGTGCCAGCAGTGAAAGTATTAGCCCAGATACGCAGTATTTT. It is translated as CASSESISPDTQYF. The V gene is TRBV6-1, the J gene TRBJ2-3; the D is unclear. V dropped 2 bases and J dropped 4 bases, with 10 bases sitting between them. This CDR3 has 14 amino acids. CDR1 and CDR2 (germline): MNHNS, SASEGT.

Details on this clonotype: A much larger clonotype is one base distant, so this may be a read error. The chain joins TRBV5-1 to TRBJ2-3; 12 nucleotides match TRBD2. The length of the CDR3 is 16 residues. Trimming cost V 4 bases and J 5 bases; bases outside gene matches: 8. Per the germline V gene, CDR1 is SGHRS and CDR2 is YFSETQ. CDR3: CASSPWTSGKKDTQYF. In DNA form, the CDR3 reads TGCGCCAGCAGCCCTTGGACTAGCGGGAAAAAAGATACGCAGTATTTT. Full variable domain (rest looked up from reference TRBV5-1 and TRBJ2-3): KAGVTQTPRYLIKTRGQQVTLSCSPISGHRSVSWYQQTPGQGLQFLFEYFSETQRNKGNFPGRFSGRQFSNSRSEMNVSTLELGDSALYLCASSPWTSGKKDTQYFGPGTRLTVL.

On this clonotype: One end of the junction fails to match germline, which may point to a read error. The rearrangement uses TRBV2 and TRBJ1-3; D perhaps matches TRBD1 (5 bases). The germline V gene has CDR1 SNHLY and CDR2 FYNNEI. CDR3 size: 14 residues. The CDR3 here is CASSELGTGTTIYF. CDR3 bases: TGTGCCAGCAGTGAATTAGGGACTGGAACCACCATATATTTT.

In this sample, this clonotype turned up many times. V and J are TRBV6-1 and TRBJ2-3; no firm D call. Germline CDR1 and CDR2: MNHNS and SASEGT. The V and J ends lost 3 bases and 8 bases respectively, with 12 bases between them. The length of the CDR3 is 13 residues. The CDR3 nucleotides are TGTGCCAGCAGTGACCCGCCGGAAGGTACGCAGTATTTT. This translates into CASSDPPEGTQYF.

The chain employs TRBV5-1 and TRBJ2-7, with 15 bases aligning to TRBD2. The V gene's germline CDR1 is SGHRS and CDR2 YFSETQ. V lost 4 bases and J lost 5; bases outside the gene matches: 4. This CDR3 comprises 15 residues. The DNA of the CDR3 is TGCGCCAGCAGCCTCAGGACTAGCGGGAGGGACGAGCAGTACTTC. Residues: CASSLRTSGRDEQYF.

This clonotype has ten or more counts. The chain combines TRBV28 with TRBJ2-7, with 11 bases fitting TRBD2. Germline CDR1 is MDHEN and CDR2 is SYDVKM. This CDR3 is built from 13 residues. V trimming: 6 bases; J trimming: 4 bases; junction bases outside the gene matches: 2. The CDR3 nucleotides are TGTGCCAGCAGGACTAGCGGGATTTACGAGCAGTACTTC. It is translated as CASRTSGIYEQYF.

In its sample, this clonotype was seen a few times. The chain joins TRBV6-1 to TRBJ2-3; 8 nucleotides line up with TRBD2. CDR1 is MNHNS and CDR2 is SASEGT in the germline V gene. The CDR3 loop spans 15 amino acids. V lost 4 bases to trimming and J lost 4 bases; unmatched junction nucleotides: 7. CDR3 in DNA: TGTGCCAGCAGTGCTCCGGGACTAGTGGCAGATACGCAGTATTTT. This codes for CASSAPGLVADTQYF.

The chain links TRBV20-1 to TRBJ2-3; TRBD2 might be the D (5 bases). V lost 0 bases to trimming and J lost 5 bases, with 21 bases between them. Germline V CDR1 and CDR2: DFQATT, SNEGSKA (reference sequence). The CDR3 length is 17 residues. The CDR3 nucleotides read TGCAGTGCTAGAGATCGAAAGCGGTACACCCGGGAAGATACGCAGTATTTT. Protein product: CSARDRKRYTREDTQYF.

The sample holds many counts of this clonotype. V gene TRBV18 combines with J gene TRBJ2-5; no clear D. In germline, CDR1 is KGHSH, CDR2 LQKENI. The CDR3 has 13 residues. V lost 5 bases and J lost 5, with 12 bases in between. CDR3 in DNA: TGTGCCAGCTCAAATACCTTTCTGGAGACCCAGTACTTC. Its protein is CASSNTFLETQYF.

This clonotype was seen many times. The chain couples TRBV7-8 to TRBJ2-2, with 9 bases aligning to TRBD2. Unmatched junction bases numbered 6, after V lost 5 bases and J lost 2 bases. The CDR3 consists of 16 residues. CDR1 and CDR2 from the germline V gene are SGHVS and FQNEAQ. The CDR3 DNA follows: TGTGCCAGCAGCAGGCGACTAGCGGTTAACACCGGGGAGCTGTTTTTT. This codes for CASSRRLAVNTGELFF.

This clonotype has ten or more counts. V and J are TRBV28 and TRBJ1-5; D remains unclear. Germline V gene data show CDR1 as MDHEN and CDR2 as SYDVKM. Trimming removed 7 bases from V and 0 bases from J, with 16 bases in between. The CDR3 is made up of 16 amino acids. CDR3 in amino acids: CASKEGSGYSNQPQHF. Written as DNA, the CDR3 is TGTGCCAGCAAAGAGGGCTCTGGGTATAGCAATCAGCCCCAGCATTTT.

This clonotype came up once. DNA for the CDR3: TGTGCCAGCAGTTACTCCGCAGGGGGCGATCAGCCCCAGCATTTT. The encoded protein is CASSYSAGGDQPQHF. The chain has TRBV6-6 and TRBJ1-5; 8 bases agree with TRBD1. V lost 0 bases, J lost 5 bases, and 3 bases stayed unmatched. The CDR3 loop spans 15 amino acids. Germline loops: CDR1 MNHNY, CDR2 SVGAGI (reference sequence).

This clonotype was detected many times. This sequence joins TRBV3-1 and TRBJ1-2; tentatively, D is TRBD1 (5 bases). The CDR3 totals 16 residues. V was clipped by 3 bases and J by 4 bases, with 18 bases between them. Germline V lookup: CDR1 LGHDT, CDR2 YNNKEL (reference sequence). The CDR3 sequence is CASSHSPAPGSYGYTF. CDR3 sequence (DNA): TGTGCCAGCAGCCACTCACCAGCCCCAGGGAGCTATGGCTACACCTTC.

This clonotype has only a few counts. The chain recombines TRBV4-1 with TRBJ2-3; D remains unclear. This CDR3 contains 16 residues. The germline CDR1 and CDR2 sequences are MGHRA and YSYEKL. V was pared by 3 bases and J by 1 base, with 14 bases between. DNA of the CDR3: TGCGCCAGCAGCCAGGAACCTGGGCTTGGCACAGATACGCAGTATTTT. Translated: CASSQEPGLGTDTQYF.

The gene calls are TRBV11-2 and TRBJ1-3; D is uncertain. Germline values: CDR1 SGHAT, CDR2 FQNNGV. Trimming cost V 4 bases and J 14 bases, with 21 bases left between them. The CDR3 has 14 amino acids. CDR3: CASSSPLPEVEVYF. The CDR3 DNA follows: TGTGCCAGCAGCTCGCCCCTCCCCGAAGTAGAGGTATATTTT.

This clonotype was counted ten times or more. This chain uses TRBV7-2 with TRBJ1-4; 9 bases fit TRBD1. Germline-derived CDR1 and CDR2 are SGHTA and FQGNSA. This CDR3 spans 17 amino acids. The trim removed 1 base at V and 5 bases at J, leaving 8 bases unmatched. CDR3 bases: TGTGCCAGCAGCTTAGAACCTGACGGGACAGGGAATGAAAAACTGTTTTTT. Its translation is CASSLEPDGTGNEKLFF.

The V and J genes are TRBV29-1 and TRBJ2-7; D gene uncertain. The germline gives CDR1 SQVTM, CDR2 ANQGSEA. V shed 0 bases and J shed 6 bases, with 6 bases lying between them. This CDR3 is 11 amino acids long. CDR3 region: CSVEEFGEQYF. As DNA, the CDR3 is TGCAGCGTTGAAGAATTTGGCGAGCAGTACTTC.

This clonotype was found many times. The chain recombines TRBV3-1 with TRBJ2-5; TRBD1 matches 9 bases. Trimming cost V 2 bases and J 7 bases; bases outside gene matches: 5. The germline V gene encodes CDR1 LGHDT and CDR2 YNNKEL (reference sequence). The CDR3 has 14 residues. The CDR3 is CASSQRDRAGTQYF. In nucleotides, the CDR3 is TGTGCCAGCAGCCAACGGGACAGGGCGGGGACCCAGTACTTC.